The T cell receptor beta chain described here comes from a study of tumor-infiltrating lymphocytes in primary liver carcinoma (TCRdb year 2017). Context from the whole study: Between November 2015 and March 2016, about five patients in China with histopathologically diagnosed primary liver carcinoma had their tumors surgically resected. Of the five patients, three men and two women aged 30 to 69 years, four had hepatocellular carcinoma and one had combined HCC and intrahepatic cholangiocarcinoma. TCRbeta repertoire sequencing, expression microarrays and whole-exome sequencing were combined in the study across five regions of each liver tumor, with adjacent normal tissue and blood also included. Each sample produced roughly 3.5 to 7.5 million productive TCRbeta reads, and read depth showed no significant difference between tissue types. TCRbeta repertoire sequencing covered about 35 specimens from 5 patients: 25 tumor regions, 5 adjacent noncancerous liver tissues and 5 peripheral blood samples. The five patients had tumors of stage T1-T3 N0M0, with maximum diameters ranging from 4.2 to 10 cm. High reproducibility was observed for the technical replicate repertoires, with mean shared-clone rates around 0.9 and correlation coefficients above 0.95.

Results the study describes overall, beyond this receptor: The study included only five or six patients, and the authors note findings should be validated in a larger study. Since the samples were bulk and unsorted, there was no way to compare CD4+ and CD8+ T cell repertoires. Repertoire overlap was higher between tumor regions (mean about 35%) than tumor-adjacent (approximately 17%) or tumor-blood (approximately 14%) pairs, consistent with antigen-driven expansion. The top 250 clones made up a significantly larger repertoire fraction in tumors than in blood (p = 0.039). Because only the TCR beta chain was sequenced and unpaired alpha chains were not captured, true repertoire diversity is likely underestimated.

TRIzol reagent was used to extract blood RNA from unsorted whole blood, while the DNeasy Blood & Tissue kit provided the germline DNA. Chronic HBV infection was present in the patients, and the patients were treatment-naive at sampling. Before surgery, approximately 3.8 milliliters of peripheral blood were drawn into K2EDTA tubes. Using a constant-region primer and ProtoScript II reverse transcriptase, TCRbeta-specific cDNA was reverse-transcribed from about 460 ng total RNA. Construction of the TCRbeta libraries relied on three nested rounds of multiplex PCR, following a slightly modified ARM-PCR procedure. Multiplex TRBV1-TRBV30 forward primers and a Cbeta reverse primer were used in the first two PCR rounds, each of which was run for roughly 9 cycles. A final 25-cycle PCR with Deep VentR polymerase added sample barcodes and Illumina adapters. Before sequencing, amplicons of 200-500 bp were purified from gel using a QIAquick gel extraction kit. An Illumina HiSeq 2500 was used to sequence the TCRbeta amplicons, generating 250-bp paired-end reads. In the source study's methods: Quality trimming of reads was performed with Trimmomatic v0.33, and paired reads were merged with FLASH v1.2.11 so that full CDR3 sequences could be recovered. MiGEC v1.2.1b assigned V, D and J germline segments to the rearranged TCRbeta sequences. Clonotype statistics and Shannon-Wiener diversity indices were calculated with VDJtools v1.0.0. Except for diversity analysis, only the 250 most abundant clonotypes of each sample were used in subsequent analyses to reduce sampling bias. TCRdb trimmed the raw reads at Q25, called clones with MiXCR and kept productive beta chains. Entries that share a CDR3 protein sequence are merged under the most common genes and DNA. These V and J calls rely on TCRdb rather than the paper's analysis. Here the sample has about 330,000 distinct CDR3 sequences; about 65% occur a single time. 5% to 6.5% of the sample is in the top ten clones.

This clonotype was counted at least ten times. No cognate antigen has been identified for it. No quality values exist for individual bases; no much larger clone is one base distant. The germline V gene specifies MGHRA as CDR1 and YSYEKL as CDR2. The CDR3 runs 15 residues from the cysteine to the phenylalanine. The DNA shown is the 45-base CDR3, in frame from base 1. V is reduced by 2 bases and J by 4 bases, leaving a spacing of 12 bases between them. The sequenced material came from peripheral blood. The clonotype originates from a man between 40 and 49 years old with primary liver carcinoma and hepatitis B virus infection. The receptor chain draws on TRBV4-1 and TRBJ2-1; no D gene can be assigned with confidence. CDR3 sequence: CASSQTPVNYNEQFF. The DNA sequence follows: TGCGCCAGCAGCCAAACACCCGTGAATTACAATGAGCAGTTCTTC.